This TCR beta chain was sequenced in a study of beta chain features in type 1 diabetes. About the study: Summed over all samples, the examined sorted cells came to 100 million to 130 million. Regarding the study as a whole: More deletions and fewer insertions at VDJ junctions were found in patients with type 1 diabetes. For Type 1 diabetes patients, all four CD4+ subsets carried TCRB CDR3s that were moderately but significantly shorter. Patients' naive, central memory and Treg TCRB repertoires seemed closer to one another than those of healthy donors.

The J segment lost 0 bases and the V segment lost 8 bases, leaving 12 bases of the junction unmatched. Germline V gene lookup returns CDR1 SQVTM and CDR2 ANQGSEA. This CDR3 has 15 residues. Sequencing targeted expressed TCRB transcripts, as all isolated RNA had been reverse transcribed. The repertoire was sequenced with immunoSEQ multiplex PCR; TCRdb's copy has only in-frame clones and lacks some. The sample yields hundreds of thousands of clones, 13% seen once. Via CD45RO/CCR7/CD25/CD127/CD95/CD27, cells of the CD4+ naive, central memory, regulatory and stem cell-like memory subsets were sorted. There are a few counts of this clone. The antigen is unknown.

The chain uses TRBV29-1 and TRBJ1-1; TRBD1 aligns across 7 bases. What was sequenced was naive CD4+ T cells from blood. This TCR derives from a man in his late teens or twenties with type 1 diabetes. Here the CDR3 DNA reads TGCAGCTCCAGACAGGGAGGTTTGATGAACACTGAAGCTTTCTTT. Translated, it gives CSSRQGGLMNTEAFF.